This is a list of T cell receptor beta chains from one sample in a study of beta chain features in type 1 diabetes. The protocol was immunoSEQ multiplex PCR, while the TCRdb copy is restricted to in-frame clones and leaves out a portion. Of around 260,000 clones listed, around 24% are singletons. Sequencing input: naive CD4+ T cells from blood. These receptor sequences come from a woman in her twenties or thirties with type 1 diabetes. Each CDR3 is given with its conserved first and last residue. The D gene is left open where the match is weak. Part of the rows lack a size; the others show once, few, many or a class for expanded clones.

TRBJ1-2,TRBV9,once,NA,TGTGCCAGCAGCGCCTGGACTGGCACCTATGGCTACACCTTC,CASSAWTGTYGYTF
TRBJ2-7,TRBV7-9,NA,NA,TGTGCCAGCAGCCCAGGACAGTCCTACGAGCAGTACTTC,CASSPGQSYEQYF
TRBJ2-2,TRBV9,once,NA,TGTGCCAGCAGCGTGCCAGCGGCCCCGAACACCGGGGAGCTGTTTTTT,CASSVPAAPNTGELFF
TRBJ2-7,TRBV10-3,few,NA,TGTGCCTCGAGTGGGGCCACCTACGAGCAGTACTTC,CASSGATYEQYF
TRBJ2-5,TRBV13,NA,NA,TGTGCCAGCAGCACAGGACCGGTCCAAGAGACCCAGTACTTC,CASSTGPVQETQYF
TRBJ1-1,TRBV7-8,NA,NA,TGTGCCAGCAGCTTATGGGCTGAGGCTTTCTTT,CASSLWAEAFF
TRBJ2-7,TRBV29-1,NA,NA,TGCAGCGTTCTGCCTTTAGCGTCCCCCTACGAGCAGTACTTC,CSVLPLASPYEQYF
TRBJ2-7,TRBV4-1,few,NA,TGCGCCAGCAGCCAAGATGCACTGAGGGACGAGCAGTACTTC,CASSQDALRDEQYF
TRBJ1-1,TRBV30,NA,NA,TGTGCCTGGAGTGTAGGGGTATGGACTGAAGCTTTCTTT,CAWSVGVWTEAFF
TRBJ2-1,TRBV7-9,NA,TRBD2,TGTGCCAGCAAGGAGGCCGGGACTAGCTCCTACAATGAGCAGTTCTTC,CASKEAGTSSYNEQFF
TRBJ1-2,TRBV9,NA,NA,TGTGCCAGCAGCCCCGGGGGAGGCTATGGCTACACCTTC,CASSPGGGYGYTF
TRBJ2-5,TRBV2,few,TRBD1,TGTGCCAGCAGTGAGGACAGGAGCCAAGAGACCCAGTACTTC,CASSEDRSQETQYF
TRBJ2-1,TRBV4-1,NA,TRBD2,TGCGCCAGCAGGGGACTAGCGGGGGGCTCCTACAATGAGCAGTTCTTC,CASRGLAGGSYNEQFF
TRBJ2-2,TRBV6-5,NA,NA,TGTGCCAGCGCGGGACTTAACACCGGGGAGCTGTTTTTT,CASAGLNTGELFF
TRBJ2-7,TRBV29-1,NA,TRBD2,TGCAGCATTGGGACTAGCGGGAGAACTGAGGAGCAGTACTTC,CSIGTSGRTEEQYF
TRBJ2-5,TRBV20-1,few,NA,TGCAGTGACACATCTCAGGAGACCCAGTACTTC,CSDTSQETQYF
TRBJ2-7,TRBV7-6,few,TRBD1,TGTGCCAGCAGCTTTAGCCGGGGACAGGGGGCGCTGGGTGCCGAGCAGTACTTC,CASSFSRGQGALGAEQYF
TRBJ1-2,TRBV29-1,NA,NA,TGCAGCGTAGAAGGGGCGAATCCCCCTTACACCTTC,CSVEGANPPYTF
TRBJ2-7,TRBV9,NA,NA,TGTGCCAGCAGCGTAGGTCTAGCGCGGACCTACGAGCAGTACTTC,CASSVGLARTYEQYF
TRBJ2-1,TRBV5-1,NA,TRBD1,TGCGCCAGCAGCTTGGAGGGCAGGGGGTATAGAAATGAGCAGTTCTTC,CASSLEGRGYRNEQFF
TRBJ2-1,TRBV15,NA,NA,TGTGCCACCAGCCGGGATGAGCAGTTCTTC,CATSRDEQFF
TRBJ1-5,TRBV4-1,NA,TRBD1,TGCGCCAGCAGCCAGCCTGGACAGGGGTGGGGGAGGGATCAGCCCCAGCATTTT,CASSQPGQGWGRDQPQHF
TRBJ1-1,TRBV29-1,NA,NA,TGCAGCGTTGAAACGTTGAGGGTGAACACTGAAGCTTTCTTT,CSVETLRVNTEAFF
TRBJ1-1,TRBV7-3,few,NA,TGTGCCAGCAGCTTAACATCTACGGGCACTGAAGCTTTCTTT,CASSLTSTGTEAFF
TRBJ2-3,TRBV25-1,once,TRBD1,TGTGCCAGCAGTGCAAGGGGGCGGACAGATACTCAGTATTTT,CASSARGRTDTQYF
TRBJ2-1,TRBV4-1,NA,NA,TGCGCCAGCAGCCACTCAGGGAAGGAGCAGTTCTTC,CASSHSGKEQFF
TRBJ1-2,TRBV29-1,NA,TRBD1,TGCAGCGCCAGAAGACAGGGTCGCTATGGCTACACCTTC,CSARRQGRYGYTF
TRBJ2-7,TRBV4-1,few,TRBD2,TGCGCCAGCAGCCATTGGGCTAGCGGGAGACAGTCGAACGAGCAGTACTTC,CASSHWASGRQSNEQYF
TRBJ2-1,TRBV9,NA,TRBD2,TGTGCCAGCGGGGGCCTAGCGGGAGTCTCCAATGAGCAGTTCTTC,CASGGLAGVSNEQFF
TRBJ2-5,TRBV4-1,NA,NA,TGCGCCAGCAGCCAAGGGATGGTTGTCGGGGAAGAGACCCAGTACTTC,CASSQGMVVGEETQYF
TRBJ2-1,TRBV5-1,NA,NA,TGCGCCAGCAGCTACCAGTACAATGAGCAGTTCTTC,CASSYQYNEQFF
TRBJ2-7,TRBV5-6,NA,NA,TGTGCCAGCAGCTTTGTTGCCGCGGGGTGGTACTTC,CASSFVAAGWYF
TRBJ2-2,TRBV27,NA,NA,TGTGCCAGCAGCCGTCTCAGGGCCACCGGGGAGCTGTTTTTT,CASSRLRATGELFF
TRBJ2-1,TRBV30,NA,TRBD2,TGTGCCTGGGGACTAGCGGGAGGAGGTGAGCAGTTCTTC,CAWGLAGGGEQFF
TRBJ1-2,TRBV15,NA,NA,TGTGCCACCAGCAGAGTCAGGGGCGGCTACACCTTC,CATSRVRGGYTF
TRBJ2-7,TRBV19,NA,NA,TGTGCCAGTAAGGTCAGGTCCACTCAAACCTACGAGCAGTACTTC,CASKVRSTQTYEQYF
TRBJ2-1,TRBV2,NA,TRBD2,TGTGCCAGCACCTTGGGACTAGCGGGAGGCTCCTACAATGAGCAGTTCTTC,CASTLGLAGGSYNEQFF
TRBJ2-1,TRBV5-1,NA,NA,TGCGCCAGCAGCTTGGCGAGTCGGGAGCATGAGCAGTTCTTC,CASSLASREHEQFF
TRBJ2-5,TRBV11-2,few,NA,TGTGCCAGCAGCCGCTGGACTCCGGCGGAGACCCAGTACTTC,CASSRWTPAETQYF
TRBJ2-1,TRBV19,few,TRBD2,TGTGCCAGTGGTGGCGGGAGCTTAGGGAATGAGCAGTTCTTC,CASGGGSLGNEQFF
TRBJ1-1,TRBV7-3,few,NA,TGTGCCAGCAGCCCGGATCGACAGCTGAACACTGAAGCTTTCTTT,CASSPDRQLNTEAFF
TRBJ2-2,TRBV10-3,few,NA,TGTGCCATCAGTGAGCGGGAGATCACCGGGGAGCTGTTTTTT,CAISEREITGELFF
TRBJ2-4,TRBV19,few,TRBD1,TGTGCCAGTAGTCACTGGACAGGGAAGGACATTCAGTACTTC,CASSHWTGKDIQYF
TRBJ2-1,TRBV28,NA,NA,TGTGCCAGCCGGGATAGCCCTTACAATGAGCAGTTCTTC,CASRDSPYNEQFF
TRBJ1-2,TRBV5-1,few,TRBD1,TGCGCCAGCAGCTTGGCCGGGACAGGGGATGATGGCTACACCTTC,CASSLAGTGDDGYTF
TRBJ2-2,TRBV28,NA,NA,TGTGCCAGCATCCCCAGGGTTACCGGGGAGCTGTTTTTT,CASIPRVTGELFF
TRBJ2-1,TRBV18,few,NA,TGTGCCAGCTCACCCCCCGTTAGTGAGCAGTTCTTC,CASSPPVSEQFF
TRBJ2-1,TRBV30,NA,TRBD2,TGTGCCAGAACTACCGGACTAGCCTCCTACAATGAGCAGTTCTTC,CARTTGLASYNEQFF
TRBJ2-3,TRBV7-3,NA,TRBD2,TGTGCCAGCAGCTTAGGGACTAGCGGCAACACAGATACGCAGTATTTT,CASSLGTSGNTDTQYF
TRBJ2-2,TRBV12-5,NA,NA,TGTGCTAGTGGTTTGGTACTCCCGTACAGGGTGGACACCGGGGAGCTGTTTTTT,CASGLVLPYRVDTGELFF